These 9 T cell receptor beta chains share one sample of origin, sequenced in a study of CD8+ T cells in alopecia areata. cDNA serving as the sequencing template came from extracted, reverse transcribed RNA. The protocol was immunoSEQ multiplex PCR, while the TCRdb copy is restricted to in-frame clones and leaves out a portion. The repertoire holds roughly 120,000 clones, with about 60% as singletons. The sample taken for sequencing was CD4+ T cells sorted from blood. These receptor sequences come from a human donor in good health.

The chain couples TRBV30 to TRBJ1-6, with a weak D call TRBD1 (5 bases). This CDR3 comprises 13 residues. V lost 5 bases, J lost 8 bases, and 13 bases lay in between. Germline values: CDR1 GTSNPN, CDR2 SVGIG (reference sequence). The CDR3 DNA reads as TGTGCCTGGGCCTCCCAGGGATATTCACCCCTCCACTTT. Protein product: CAWASQGYSPLHF. The full variable domain, with the rest looked up from reference TRBV30 and TRBJ1-6, is SQTIHQWPATLVQPVGSPLSLECTVEGTSNPNLYWYRQAAGRGLQLLFYSVGIGQISSEVPQNLSASRPQDRQFILSSKKLLLSDSGFYLCAWASQGYSPLHFGNGTRLTVT.

This clone was counted between two and nine times. This sequence joins TRBV6-1 and TRBJ2-3, with 8 bases fitting TRBD1. Germline V gives CDR1 MNHNS, CDR2 SASEGT. The CDR3 length is 15 residues. J gave up 0 bases and V 6 bases, and 5 bases lay outside the gene matches. The CDR3 region is CASRNRDRSTDTQYF. The CDR3 DNA reads as TGTGCCAGCAGGAACCGGGACAGGAGCACAGATACGCAGTATTTT.

V is TRBV4-1 and J is TRBJ2-1; TRBD2 agrees at 9 bases. This CDR3 is 20 amino acids long. Germline trimming cut 2 bases from V and 0 bases from J; bases unmatched to any gene: 14. CDR1 and CDR2 from the germline V gene are MGHRA and YSYEKL. The CDR3 bases are TGCGCCAGCAGCCAAATATCAGCGGGGGGTTCGAGCCTCTCCTACAATGAGCAGTTCTTC. Encoded protein: CASSQISAGGSSLSYNEQFF.

This clone was observed a handful of times. V gene TRBV29-1 combines with J gene TRBJ2-5; no definite D call. The CDR3 runs to 12 residues. The germline V gene encodes CDR1 SQVTM and CDR2 ANQGSEA. V was shortened by 3 bases and J by 7 bases, with 12 bases between the two germline ends. CDR3 in amino acids: CSVDAVLTTQYF. The CDR3, as DNA: TGCAGCGTTGATGCGGTCCTTACGACCCAGTACTTC.

This chain uses TRBV30 with TRBJ2-7; D uncertain. The CDR3 extends over 11 amino acids. Trimming took 2 bases from V and 2 from J, leaving 4 bases between them. The germline V gene encodes CDR1 GTSNPN and CDR2 SVGIG (reference sequence). The CDR3 loop is CAWSRPYEQYF. For the CDR3, the DNA is TGTGCCTGGAGTCGGCCCTACGAGCAGTACTTC.

The chain recombines TRBV29-1 with TRBJ2-5; D is perhaps TRBD2 (6 bases). Germline CDR1 reads SQVTM; CDR2 reads ANQGSEA. V lost 7 bases and J 9 bases, leaving 15 bases between the germline ends. CDR3 length: 11 residues. The CDR3 is CSARRGEAQYF. Written as DNA, the CDR3 is TGCAGCGCCCGGCGGGGCGAGGCCCAGTACTTC.

This chain joins TRBV5-1 and TRBJ2-3; D is uncertain. Between the trimmed V and J ends, which lost 7 bases and 0 bases, there was a span of 12 bases. CDR3 length: 14 residues. Germline values: CDR1 SGHRS, CDR2 YFSETQ. The CDR3 bases are TGCGCCAGCCGCTACGTCGGCAGCACAGATACGCAGTATTTT. Translating gives CASRYVGSTDTQYF.

The chain links TRBV30 to TRBJ1-2, with D possibly TRBD1 on 5 matching bases. The V end lost 2 bases, the J end lost 6 bases, and 13 bases lay between the germline ends. The CDR3 is 13 residues long. The V gene's germline CDR1 is GTSNPN and CDR2 SVGIG (reference sequence). The CDR3: CAWSPQAGDGYTF. The CDR3 bases are TGTGCCTGGAGTCCGCAGGCGGGGGATGGCTACACCTTC.

The chain is built from TRBV7-9 and TRBJ1-1; D gene uncertain. Germline-derived CDR1 and CDR2 are SEHNR and FQNEAQ (reference sequence). V lost 3 bases and J lost 0, with 11 bases in between. The CDR3 contains 15 residues. The CDR3 region is CASSFVSTVNTEAFF. CDR3 nucleotide sequence: TGTGCCAGCAGCTTCGTCAGCACTGTGAACACTGAAGCTTTCTTT.